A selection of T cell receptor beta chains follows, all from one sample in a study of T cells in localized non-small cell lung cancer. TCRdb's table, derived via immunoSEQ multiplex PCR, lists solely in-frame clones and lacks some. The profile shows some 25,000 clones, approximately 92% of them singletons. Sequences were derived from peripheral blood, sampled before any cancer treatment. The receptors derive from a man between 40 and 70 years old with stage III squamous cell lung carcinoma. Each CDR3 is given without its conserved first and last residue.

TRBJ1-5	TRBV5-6	ASSLGQGAGWDQPQH
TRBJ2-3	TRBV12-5	ASVAQTGTADTQY
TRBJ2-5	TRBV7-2	ASSPPSGETQY
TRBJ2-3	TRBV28	ASSLQGVDTQY
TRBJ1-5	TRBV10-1	ASSAGGGNQPQH
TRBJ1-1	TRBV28	ATSGVLNTEAF
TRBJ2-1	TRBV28	ASSYDRYNEQF
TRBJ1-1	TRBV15	ATSMRNTEAF
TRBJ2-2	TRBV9	ASSSPHREPETGELF
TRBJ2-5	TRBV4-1	ASSFGTSRNQETQY
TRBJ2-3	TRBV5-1	ASSSVAGVTDTQY
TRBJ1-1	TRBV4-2	ASSREGQGGAEAF
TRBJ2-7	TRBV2	AITAGASYEQY
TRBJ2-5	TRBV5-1	ASSTNQETQY
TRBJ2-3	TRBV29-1	SVARNRGSTDTQY
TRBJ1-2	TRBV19	ASSWRESGYT
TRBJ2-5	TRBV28	ASSHGTSGTETQY
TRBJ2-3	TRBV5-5	ASSLDPDGTQY
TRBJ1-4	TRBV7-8	ASSLARQVPNEKLF
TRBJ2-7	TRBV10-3	ATFPDRSSYEQY
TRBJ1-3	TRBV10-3	AISDQLGTSGNTIY
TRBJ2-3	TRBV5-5	ASSQEWGTDTQY
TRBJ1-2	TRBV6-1	ASSEAGGIYGYT
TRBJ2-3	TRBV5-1	ASSSWGITDTQY
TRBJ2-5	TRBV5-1	ASSLGGSQETQY
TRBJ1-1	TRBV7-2	ASSFSANTEAF
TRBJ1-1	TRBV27	ASKLRDRNTEAF
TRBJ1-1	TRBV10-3	AISELVTGGTEAF
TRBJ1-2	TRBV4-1	ASSQEAGHLYGYT
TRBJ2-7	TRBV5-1	ASSGDRGYEQY
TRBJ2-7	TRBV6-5	ASSYPGTEEQY
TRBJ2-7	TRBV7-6	ASGRFSYEQY